The 20 T cell receptor beta chains reported below all come from one sample, sequenced in a study of T cells in tuberculosis. Method: immunoSEQ multiplex PCR; TCRdb's copy keeps in-frame clones and lacks some. The sample lists 25,000 to 35,000 clones, around 95% occurring once. The specimen sequenced was PBMCs. The source is a donor aged 10-29 years with latent tuberculosis or without tuberculosis infection.

DNA for the CDR3: TGTGCCAGCAGCGTATTAGGGCCGAACAGGGGGCAACGGGTCTCGTGGGACTATGGCTACACCTTC. Translation gives CASSVLGPNRGQRVSWDYGYTF. This chain joins TRBV9 and TRBJ1-2; 9 bases are shared with TRBD1. V was clipped by 1 base and J by 3 bases; unmatched bases: 25. Germline CDR1 reads SGDLS; CDR2 reads YYNGEE. CDR3 length equals 22 residues.

This chain links TRBV4-2 with TRBJ1-2, with D possibly being TRBD1 (5 bases). With 1 base removed from V and 5 bases from J, the gap between germline ends came to 17 bases. Germline V gene lookup returns CDR1 LGHNA and CDR2 YNFKEQ. The CDR3 is made up of 16 amino acids. The chain's CDR3 is CASSQGGGVMRYGYTF. The CDR3 nucleotides are TGTGCCAGCAGCCAAGGGGGAGGGGTAATGAGGTATGGCTACACCTTC.

The genes are TRBV6-6 and TRBJ1-4; D may be TRBD1 (5 bases). Trimming left V 1 base short and J 4 bases short, with 13 bases between. There are 16 residues in the CDR3. CDR1 and CDR2 (germline): MNHNY, SVGAGI (reference sequence). This CDR3 reads CASSYLQGTFNEKLFF. The CDR3 DNA reads TGTGCCAGCAGTTACTTGCAGGGAACTTTTAATGAAAAACTGTTTTTT.

V and J are TRBV5-1 and TRBJ2-1; possibly TRBD1 for D (6 bases). CDR3 length: 17 residues. Trimming pared 2 bases from V and 0 bases from J, leaving 15 bases between. The germline V gene encodes CDR1 SGHRS and CDR2 YFSETQ. This chain's CDR3 is CASSFYRDISSYNEQFF. CDR3 bases: TGCGCCAGCAGCTTCTACCGGGACATAAGCTCCTACAATGAGCAGTTCTTC. Together with reference TRBV5-1 and TRBJ2-1, the CDR3 gives the full variable domain: KAGVTQTPRYLIKTRGQQVTLSCSPISGHRSVSWYQQTPGQGLQFLFEYFSETQRNKGNFPGRFSGRQFSNSRSEMNVSTLELGDSALYLCASSFYRDISSYNEQFFGPGTRLTVL.

The V and J genes are TRBV11-2 and TRBJ2-7; 8 bases fit TRBD2. Trimming removed 4 bases from V and 7 bases from J; junction bases left unmatched: 3. Germline V lookup: CDR1 SGHAT, CDR2 FQNNGV. The CDR3 extends over 12 amino acids. CDR3 protein: CASSYQRGEQYF. In DNA form, the CDR3 reads TGTGCCAGCAGCTATCAGCGGGGGGAGCAGTACTTC.

V usage is TRBV4-1 and J usage is TRBJ2-7; unclear D gene. The CDR3 totals 12 residues. V lost 2 bases, J lost 3 bases, and 5 bases lay in between. Per the germline V gene, CDR1 is MGHRA and CDR2 is YSYEKL. CDR3 DNA sequence: TGCGCCAGCAGCCAAATTTACTACGAGCAGTACTTC. Protein sequence: CASSQIYYEQYF.

The rearrangement joins TRBV10-3 to TRBJ2-5, with a tentative D call TRBD2 (6 bases). CDR1 and CDR2 from the germline V gene are ENHRY and SYGVKD. The CDR3 is 14 residues long. The ends were cut back, 3 bases at V and 4 bases at J, with 12 bases in the middle. The CDR3 DNA reads as TGTGCCATCAGTGATGCAGTGGGAGGAGAGACCCAGTACTTC. Amino acids: CAISDAVGGETQYF.

The chain joins TRBV5-1 to TRBJ2-1, with 10 positions matching TRBD2. The germline CDR1 and CDR2 sequences are SGHRS and YFSETQ. Trimming removed 5 bases from V and 0 bases from J; junction bases left unmatched: 8. The CDR3 loop spans 17 amino acids. The CDR3 loop is CASRQGTSARSYNEQFF. In DNA form, the CDR3 reads TGCGCCAGCAGACAAGGGACTAGCGCCCGCTCCTACAATGAGCAGTTCTTC. The complete variable domain, with remaining parts taken from reference TRBV5-1 and TRBJ2-1, reads KAGVTQTPRYLIKTRGQQVTLSCSPISGHRSVSWYQQTPGQGLQFLFEYFSETQRNKGNFPGRFSGRQFSNSRSEMNVSTLELGDSALYLCASRQGTSARSYNEQFFGPGTRLTVL.

The V gene is TRBV2, the J gene TRBJ2-2; maybe TRBD1 (5 bases). The ends were cut back, 4 bases at V and 1 base at J, with 10 bases in the middle. Looked up from germline, CDR1 is SNHLY and CDR2 is FYNNEI. This CDR3 has 15 amino acids. CDR3 sequence (DNA): TGTGCCAGCAGTGCTCAGGGCCGGAACACCGGGGAGCTGTTTTTT. It codes for CASSAQGRNTGELFF.

V gene TRBV5-1 combines with J gene TRBJ1-2, with 8 bases matching TRBD1. This CDR3 has 15 amino acids. Germline assignment: CDR1 SGHRS and CDR2 YFSETQ. With 4 bases clipped from V and 6 bases from J, the junction kept 11 bases outside the gene matches. Here the CDR3 DNA reads TGCGCCAGCAGCCCCGACAGGGGAGGTCTGAATGGCTACACCTTC. Amino acids: CASSPDRGGLNGYTF.

The rearrangement joins TRBV5-1 to TRBJ2-1; 11 bases are a match to TRBD2. With V trimmed by 4 bases and J by 4 bases, 4 bases remained unmatched. CDR1 and CDR2 from the germline V gene are SGHRS and YFSETQ. This CDR3 is built from 15 residues. CDR3 protein: CASSVGTSGYNEQFF. In nucleotides, the CDR3 is TGCGCCAGCAGCGTCGGGACTAGCGGATACAATGAGCAGTTCTTC.

The chain links TRBV2 to TRBJ2-3; 7 bases match TRBD2. Trimming cost V 3 bases and J 4 bases; bases outside gene matches: 10. This CDR3 comprises 16 residues. The V gene's germline CDR1 is SNHLY and CDR2 FYNNEI. CDR3 coding DNA: TGTGCCAGCAGTGAGGGGGAGGGCCTGATGGCAGATACGCAGTATTTT. It specifies CASSEGEGLMADTQYF. The full variable domain, its missing parts supplied by reference TRBV2 and TRBJ2-3, is EPEVTQTPSHQVTQMGQEVILRCVPISNHLYFYWYRQILGQKVEFLVSFYNNEISEKSEIFDDQFSVERPDGSNFTLKIRSTKLEDSAMYFCASSEGEGLMADTQYFGPGTRLTVL.

The chain joins TRBV4-3 to TRBJ2-2; D is unclear. From germline, CDR1 is LGHNA and CDR2 YSLEER. V lost 3 bases to trimming and J lost 4 bases, with 15 bases between them. The CDR3 covers 16 residues. CDR3 protein: CASSHRLDLSTGELFF. DNA for the CDR3: TGCGCCAGCAGCCACCGACTCGATTTATCCACCGGGGAGCTGTTTTTT.

This sequence joins TRBV27 and TRBJ1-2, with D maybe TRBD1 (6 bases). The CDR3 contains 16 residues. Germline V gene sequence: CDR1 MNHEY, CDR2 SMNVEV (reference sequence). Trimming pared 0 bases from V and 4 bases from J, leaving 15 bases between. CDR3 sequence: CASSLSRGGAVYGYTF. CDR3 coding DNA: TGTGCCAGCAGTTTATCTAGGGGGGGCGCAGTCTATGGCTACACCTTC.

The chain employs TRBV19 and TRBJ1-5; D gene uncertain. The CDR3 extends over 14 amino acids. Trimming took off 3 bases at V and 7 bases at J, with 13 bases between the two ends. The germline V gene encodes CDR1 LNHDA and CDR2 SQIVND (reference sequence). The CDR3 region is CASSIGGSGQPQHF. For the CDR3, the DNA is TGTGCCAGTAGTATTGGAGGGTCGGGGCAGCCCCAGCATTTT.

This sequence joins TRBV11-3 and TRBJ1-1, with a weak D call TRBD1 (5 bases). Germline lookup yields CDR1 SGHNT and CDR2 YENEEA. The CDR3 runs to 12 residues. V was pared by 7 bases and J by 4 bases, with 10 bases between. CDR3: CASKGVGTEAFF. The CDR3 DNA reads TGTGCCAGCAAAGGGGTCGGCACTGAAGCTTTCTTT.

This rearrangement joins TRBV11-2 to TRBJ1-2; unclear D gene. V was trimmed by 1 base and J by 6 bases, leaving 9 bases between them. This CDR3 is 13 amino acids long. CDR1 is SGHAT and CDR2 is FQNNGV in the germline V gene. The CDR3 is CASSLGGSHGYTF. CDR3 bases: TGTGCCAGCAGCTTAGGAGGTTCGCATGGCTACACCTTC. The full variable domain, rest sourced from reference TRBV11-2 and TRBJ1-2, is EAGVAQSPRYKIIEKRQSVAFWCNPISGHATLYWYQQILGQGPKLLIQFQNNGVVDDSQLPKDRFSAERLKGVDSTLKIQPAKLEDSAVYLCASSLGGSHGYTFGSGTRLTVV.

This clone showed up just a few times. The rearrangement links TRBV29-1 to TRBJ2-2; D is possibly TRBD1 (5 bases). Deletions cut 5 bases from V and 5 bases from J, with 12 bases between. The CDR3 runs 13 residues. CDR1 SQVTM and CDR2 ANQGSEA come from the germline V gene. CDR3 sequence (DNA): TGCAGCGTTCACAGGAGAACTACCGGGGAGCTGTTTTTT. It codes for CSVHRRTTGELFF.

This clone was counted between two and nine times. The chain is built from TRBV6-4 and TRBJ2-1, with D possibly being TRBD2 (7 bases). Germline V gene lookup returns CDR1 MRHNA and CDR2 SNTAGT. The V and J ends lost 6 bases and 7 bases respectively, with 22 bases between them. The CDR3 length is 16 residues. The CDR3 region has the DNA TGTGCCAGCAGGGCCAGCGGGACACCGAGAGGGAATGAGCAGTTCTTC. Translating gives CASRASGTPRGNEQFF.

The chain uses TRBV2 and TRBJ2-3; D possibly corresponds to TRBD1 (5 bases). This CDR3 region has 15 residues. Germline V CDR1 and CDR2: SNHLY, FYNNEI. V was cut by 4 bases and J by 2 bases, with 13 bases left in between. In DNA form, the CDR3 reads TGTGCCAGCAGTGGGGGCCGAGAGGCCACAGATACGCAGTATTTT. Encoded protein: CASSGGREATDTQYF.